Below, one TCR beta chain is given with its context. What it recognizes is unknown. The data were taken from a study of cytomegalovirus exposure and HLA in healthy donors. Study-wide points: Reports indicate that TCR beta sequences accurately predicted the HLA-A and HLA-B alleles of most subjects.

The primer mix had 60 Vbeta and 13 Jbeta primers. Produced via immunoSEQ multiplex PCR; TCRdb's table is partial and in-frame only. The repertoire includes under 90,000 clones, less than 85% of them detected once, and more than 8% sits in the top ten. This CDR3 contains 15 residues. The germline CDR1 and CDR2 sequences are LNHDA and SQIVND (reference sequence). V lost 5 bases and J 0 bases, leaving 13 bases between the germline ends. Sequenced sample: PBMCs. V and J are TRBV19 and TRBJ1-1; weak D call: TRBD1 (6 bases). This clonotype was obtained from a woman aged 50 to 60 in good health and CMV-seropositive. CDR3 DNA sequence: TGTGCCAGTAGTGAACGACAGGTCATGAACACTGAAGCTTTCTTT. Translation gives CASSERQVMNTEAFF.